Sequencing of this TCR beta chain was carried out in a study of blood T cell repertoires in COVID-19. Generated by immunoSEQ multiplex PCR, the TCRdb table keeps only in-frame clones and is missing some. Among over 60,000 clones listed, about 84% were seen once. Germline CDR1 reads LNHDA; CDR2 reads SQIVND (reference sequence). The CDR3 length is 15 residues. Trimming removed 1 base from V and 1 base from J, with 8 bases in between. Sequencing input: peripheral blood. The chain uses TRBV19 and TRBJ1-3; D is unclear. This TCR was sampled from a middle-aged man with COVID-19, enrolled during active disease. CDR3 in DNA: TGTGCCAGTAGTATAGCCGCCCAGTCTGGAAACACCATATATTTT. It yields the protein CASSIAAQSGNTIYF.